What follows is one TCR beta chain and its context. The data are from a study of shared clonotypes between healthy human individuals. TCRdb's copy holds only in-frame clones and misses some; the assay was immunoSEQ multiplex PCR. The sample has 700,000 or so clones; less than 80% are singletons. The authors divided CD4+ cells into CD45RA+ naive and CD45RA-negative memory subsets. Specimen: memory CD4+ T cells sorted from blood. The subset is: CD45RA-negative fraction. This TCR was recovered from a woman younger than 45 in good health.

CDR3 coding DNA: TGTGCCAGCAGTTTTAGTTGGAGTTATGGACAGGGGTCAGCCTACGAGCAGTACTTC. It codes for CASSFSWSYGQGSAYEQYF. The chain couples TRBV28 to TRBJ2-7, with 9 bases lining up with TRBD1. The CDR3 extends over 19 amino acids. The ends lost 3 bases at V and 2 bases at J; junction bases unmatched: 17. Germline values: CDR1 MDHEN, CDR2 SYDVKM.